This T cell receptor (beta chain) was sequenced in a study of breast tumors, draining lymph nodes, adjacent tissues. Study results and caveats: Tumor TCR diversity was below lymph nodes but above nontumor tissue. Luminal-like breast cancer showed significantly greater tumor-nontumor repertoire similarity than basal-like breast cancer did. Tumor T cell lymph node origin was a supported hypothesis, not proven.

Trimming shortened V by 7 bases and J by 6 bases, and 19 bases separated the two germline ends. The CDR3 extends over 15 amino acids. Germline lookup yields CDR1 LNHDA and CDR2 SQIVND (reference sequence). This clonotype was recorded many times. The antigen is undetermined. Breast cancer patients provided tissue from their axillary draining lymph nodes. TCRdb used MiXCR to reprocess the multiplex PCR reads, holding one entry per CDR3 protein. The repertoire holds roughly 80,000 distinct CDR3 sequences, with approximately 19% as singletons. The sample comprised axillary lymph node tissue. This receptor was taken from a female donor with breast cancer. Some clones in this sample may be carry-over from other donors' samples. This rearrangement joins TRBV19 to TRBJ1-5; no clear D gene. The CDR3 DNA reads TGTGCCAGTACCCCGACGGGAAATCAATTTCAGCCCCAGCATTTT. It translates to CASTPTGNQFQPQHF.